A single sample gave rise to the 20 T cell receptor beta chains below, sequenced in a study of graft-versus-host responses after intestinal transplantation. Clones were read by immunoSEQ multiplex PCR, and TCRdb kept only the in-frame ones, dropping some. The sample has approximately 100,000 clones, around 86% seen once. The sequencing here drew on PBMCs, taken 255 days after intestinal transplant. The source of these receptors is a human patient who received an intestinal transplant, so some T cells may come from the graft donor.

The CDR3 spells CASSEATGAPYNEQFF. Written as DNA, the CDR3 is TGTGCCAGCAGTGAAGCGACCGGGGCCCCCTACAATGAGCAGTTCTTC. This chain links TRBV6-1 with TRBJ2-1; the D call may be TRBD1 or TRBD2 (5 bases each). Looked up from germline, CDR1 is MNHNS and CDR2 is SASEGT. The CDR3 has 16 residues. Trimming took off 0 bases at V and 2 bases at J, with 11 bases between the two ends.

J is TRBJ2-3 and V is TRBV5-1; D is unclear. This CDR3 region has 13 residues. The germline V and J ends were trimmed by 1 base and 4 bases, with 7 bases remaining between them. Germline V gene lookup returns CDR1 SGHRS and CDR2 YFSETQ. The CDR3 region is CASSLLVSDTQYF. The CDR3 nucleotides are TGCGCCAGCAGCTTGCTAGTGTCAGATACGCAGTATTTT.

The chain links TRBV7-2 to TRBJ2-7; 8 bases are a match to TRBD1. CDR1 is SGHTA and CDR2 is FQGNSA in the germline V gene. Trimming at V came to 5 bases and at J to 0 bases, leaving 3 bases not matched to a gene. The CDR3 length is 14 residues. DNA for the CDR3: TGTGCCAGCAGCCGGGACAGGAGCTCCTACGAGCAGTACTTC. Amino acids: CASSRDRSSYEQYF.

This rearrangement joins TRBV2 to TRBJ2-1; D not certain. The CDR3 is made up of 14 amino acids. Per germline, CDR1 SNHLY and CDR2 FYNNEI. V was clipped by 6 bases and J by 0 bases, with 9 bases between them. The CDR3 sequence: CASRDISSYNEQFF. CDR3 sequence (DNA): TGTGCCAGCAGGGATATCAGCTCCTACAATGAGCAGTTCTTC.

Points on this clone: The same CDR3 can be traced to other DNA sequences in this sample. The chain is built from TRBV28 and TRBJ2-7; the D call may be TRBD1 or TRBD2 (6 bases each). CDR3 size: 13 residues. CDR1 MDHEN and CDR2 SYDVKM come from the germline V gene. V was clipped by 5 bases and J by 2 bases, with 10 bases between them. The CDR3 loop is CASSLRGAYEQYF. In nucleotides, the CDR3 is TGTGCCAGCAGTCTGAGGGGGGCCTACGAGCAGTACTTC.

J is TRBJ2-7 and V is TRBV7-8; TRBD2 is a possible D gene (7 bases). In germline, CDR1 is SGHVS, CDR2 FQNEAQ. The V gene lost 4 bases and the J gene lost 6 bases, with 31 bases spanning the gap. This CDR3 spans 19 amino acids. CDR3 region: CASSSPGREGRVEGGEQYF. The CDR3 DNA sequence: TGTGCCAGCAGCTCCCCGGGGAGGGAAGGAAGAGTCGAGGGGGGCGAGCAGTACTTC.

The chain uses TRBV11-2 and TRBJ1-6, with D unresolved. CDR1 is SGHAT and CDR2 is FQNNGV in the germline V gene. This CDR3 is 11 amino acids long. Trimming left V 5 bases short and J 6 bases short, with 2 bases between. This chain's CDR3 is CASSGNSPLHF. The CDR3 region has the DNA TGTGCCAGCAGCGGTAATTCACCCCTCCACTTT.

The V and J genes are TRBV5-1 and TRBJ2-5, with D possibly matching TRBD2 (5 bases). Germline assignment: CDR1 SGHRS and CDR2 YFSETQ. The CDR3 runs to 15 residues. V lost 0 bases to trimming and J lost 1 base, with 10 bases between them. For the CDR3, the DNA is TGCGCCAGCAGCTTGGGGGGAGTCCCCCAAGAGACCCAGTACTTC. Residues: CASSLGGVPQETQYF.

The chain has TRBV13 and TRBJ1-2; 8 bases line up with TRBD1. The CDR3 spans 13 residues. CDR1 and CDR2 from the germline V gene are PRHDT and FYEKMQ (reference sequence). V lost 4 bases to trimming and J lost 7 bases; unmatched junction nucleotides: 5. The CDR3 DNA reads TGTGCCAGCAGCTCCAGGGGGCCGTCTGGCTACACCTTC. Translated: CASSSRGPSGYTF.

The J gene is TRBJ1-5, the V gene TRBV14, with no clear D. This CDR3 is 14 amino acids long. The germline gives CDR1 SGHDN, CDR2 FVKESK. Trimming pared 1 base from V and 6 bases from J, leaving 10 bases between. CDR3 in amino acids: CASSQGFSSQPQHF. For the CDR3, the DNA is TGTGCCAGCAGCCAAGGGTTCAGTAGTCAGCCCCAGCATTTT.

This rearrangement joins TRBV5-1 to TRBJ2-1, with 8 bases aligning to TRBD2. Losses at the gene ends were 1 base for V and 6 bases for J; bases not matched to a gene: 12. The CDR3 totals 17 residues. Per germline, CDR1 SGHRS and CDR2 YFSETQ. The CDR3 region is CASSLWAVAGGLNEQFF. For the CDR3, the DNA is TGCGCCAGCAGCTTGTGGGCGGTGGCGGGAGGCCTCAATGAGCAGTTCTTC.

The chain has TRBV30 and TRBJ1-6, with 8 bases matching TRBD1. This CDR3 comprises 13 residues. V shed 6 bases, J shed 10 bases, and the junction held 8 bases outside the gene matches. The germline V gene has CDR1 GTSNPN and CDR2 SVGIG (reference sequence). For the CDR3, the DNA is TGTGCCTGCGGACAGGGTGCAGGATCACCCCTCCACTTT. Translation: CACGQGAGSPLHF.

This clone occurred once. The chain links TRBV11-2 to TRBJ1-2; D unclear. Per germline, CDR1 SGHAT and CDR2 FQNNGV. V was trimmed by 1 base and J by 5 bases, leaving 14 bases between them. The length of the CDR3 is 15 residues. The CDR3 reads CASSLVSAGRYGYTF. CDR3 in DNA: TGTGCCAGCAGCTTAGTGTCGGCCGGGCGTTATGGCTACACCTTC.

The chain recombines TRBV20-1 with TRBJ1-3; no clear D. Germline V lookup: CDR1 DFQATT, CDR2 SNEGSKA (reference sequence). V was shortened by 6 bases and J by 3 bases, with 6 bases between the two germline ends. The CDR3 consists of 11 residues. The DNA for the CDR3 is TGCAGTGCAGTTCTTGGAAACACCATATATTTT. This sequence encodes CSAVLGNTIYF.

The rearrangement links TRBV5-5 to TRBJ2-1; 14 nucleotides line up with TRBD2. V lost 4 bases to trimming and J lost 14 bases; unmatched junction nucleotides: 8. The germline V gene encodes CDR1 SGHKS and CDR2 YYEKEE (reference sequence). The CDR3 contains 14 residues. The CDR3 DNA sequence: TGTGCCAGCAGCAACCGGACTAGCGGGGGGCCCGAGTTCTTC. Protein: CASSNRTSGGPEFF.

The J gene is TRBJ1-2, the V gene TRBV6-1; D ambiguous. The CDR3 totals 14 residues. Trimming left V 2 bases short and J 6 bases short, with 13 bases between. Germline CDR1 and CDR2: MNHNS and SASEGT. CDR3 nucleotide sequence: TGTGCCAGCAGTGAATATGGAGGGTTGAATGGCTACACCTTC. Amino acid sequence: CASSEYGGLNGYTF.

The chain is built from TRBV4-1 and TRBJ2-5, with a tentative D call TRBD1 (7 bases). CDR1 is MGHRA and CDR2 is YSYEKL in the germline V gene. V was cut by 4 bases and J by 5 bases, with 20 bases left in between. This CDR3 has 16 amino acids. The CDR3 nucleotides read TGCGCCAGCAGCCCAGGGGGGCAGGGGGAAATGGAGACCCAGTACTTC. Amino acids: CASSPGGQGEMETQYF.

The CDR3 spells CASSAGPDYYEQYF. As DNA, the CDR3 is TGCGCCAGCAGTGCGGGTCCGGATTATTACGAGCAGTACTTC. J is TRBJ2-7 and V is TRBV10-2; D not resolved. V lost 4 bases to trimming and J lost 4 bases, with 14 bases between them. Germline lookup yields CDR1 WSHSY and CDR2 SAAADI. The CDR3 sequence is 14 residues long.

This clone was recorded only once. The chain joins TRBV11-2 to TRBJ1-1, with D perhaps matching TRBD1 (5 bases). From germline, CDR1 is SGHAT and CDR2 FQNNGV. The V end lost 0 bases, the J end lost 4 bases, and 9 bases lay between the germline ends. The CDR3 length is 14 residues. As DNA, the CDR3 is TGTGCCAGCAGCTTAGATCAGGGAGTCACTGAAGCTTTCTTT. Translated, it gives CASSLDQGVTEAFF.

This chain links TRBV28 with TRBJ2-2, with D possibly TRBD1 on 6 matching bases. Trimming left V 6 bases short and J 4 bases short, with 15 bases between. CDR3 length: 15 amino acids. Germline values: CDR1 MDHEN, CDR2 SYDVKM. The CDR3 nucleotides are TGTGCCAGCAGGGCGCAGGGGATTCGCACCGGGGAGCTGTTTTTT. Translation gives CASRAQGIRTGELFF.